The present T cell receptor beta chain was sequenced within a study of T cell responses to AZD1222 COVID-19 vaccine. Overall study findings and caveats: As reported, nearly half of all spike-specific TCRs target variant regions that are unmutated.

Germline V lookup: CDR1 MNHEY, CDR2 SMNVEV (reference sequence). The ends were cut back, 3 bases at V and 1 base at J, with 9 bases in the middle. The length of the CDR3 is 14 residues. Clones were sequenced by immunoSEQ multiplex PCR, and TCRdb holds only the in-frame ones, with some missing. The sample has more than 35,000 clones, around 77% seen once. Concerning this clone: Its cognate antigen is unknown.

The clonotype was recovered from an adult who received the MenACWY meningococcal vaccine as a control. V gene TRBV27 combines with J gene TRBJ1-1; TRBD1 is a possible D gene (5 bases). Sequencing used peripheral blood, obtained 28 days after the second dose of the MenACWY control vaccine. The CDR3 nucleotides are TGTGCCAGCAGTTTCAGGGAAACGAACACTGAAGCTTTCTTT. Encoded protein: CASSFRETNTEAFF.